The 12 T cell receptor beta chains below were found in one sample sequenced in a study of blood T cells in healthy people across ages. Together with a sample-barcoded 5' primer, a J-beta primer mix was included in a second PCR lasting 7 to 11 cycles. TCRdb fed the 5' RACE reads into MiXCR, producing one record per CDR3 protein. This sample has 1.8 million or so distinct CDR3 sequences, with about 39% found just once. The material sequenced was blood. These receptors were collected from a human donor in good health.

V gene TRBV9 combines with J gene TRBJ1-5; possibly TRBD1 for D (6 bases). Germline V gene lookup returns CDR1 SGDLS and CDR2 YYNGEE. The V and J ends lost 6 bases and 4 bases respectively, with 11 bases between them. This CDR3 has 13 residues. As DNA, the CDR3 is TGTGCCAGCACCGACAGGTTGAATCAGCCCCAGCATTTT. Encoded protein: CASTDRLNQPQHF. Full variable domain (remainder filled in from reference TRBV9 and TRBJ1-5): DSGVTQTPKHLITATGQRVTLRCSPRSGDLSVYWYQQSLDQGLQFLIQYYNGEERAKGNILERFSAQQFPDLHSELNLSSLELGDSALYFCASTDRLNQPQHFGDGTRLSIL.

V is TRBV6-6 and J is TRBJ2-1; D unresolved. From germline, CDR1 is MNHNY and CDR2 SVGAGI (reference sequence). V lost 5 bases to trimming and J lost 5 bases, with 10 bases between them. The CDR3 totals 13 residues. CDR3 sequence (DNA): TGTGCCAGCAGTACCCGGCTCGACAATGAGCAGTTCTTC. Protein: CASSTRLDNEQFF.

This clonotype turned up a few times. The chain's CDR3 is CASSGLGVFEQYF. CDR3 bases: TGCGCCAGCAGTGGCTTAGGGGTGTTCGAGCAGTACTTC. The J gene is TRBJ2-7, the V gene TRBV5-1, with D maybe TRBD1 (5 bases). This CDR3 contains 13 residues. Trimming shortened V by 5 bases and J by 6 bases, and 15 bases separated the two germline ends. Germline V CDR1 and CDR2: SGHRS, YFSETQ.

This clonotype was seen a handful of times. A single base separates this from a much larger clone, so it may be a read error. The genes are TRBV21-1 and TRBJ2-7; the table assigns TRBD2, which was not confirmed against the DNA. TRBV21-1 is given as a pseudogene. CDR3 length: 15 residues. The CDR3 sequence is CASSRLAGGPLKQYF. CDR3 in DNA: TGTGCCAGCAGCAGACTAGCGGGGGGCCCACTCAAGCAGTACTTC.

With respect to this clonotype: The germline gene is not matched at one end of the junction; a read error may be the cause. The V and J genes are TRBV11-2 and TRBJ2-7, with 7 bases aligning to TRBD1. The CDR3 loop spans 16 amino acids. Germline loops: CDR1 SGHAT, CDR2 FQNNGV. CDR3 loop: CAGSLRRDRVSYEQYF. The CDR3, as DNA: TGTGCCGGCAGCTTAAGACGAGACAGGGTTAGTTACGAGCAGTACTTC. Variable domain in full (rest from reference TRBV11-2 and TRBJ2-7): EAGVAQSPRYKIIEKRQSVAFWCNPISGHATLYWYQQILGQGPKLLIQFQNNGVVDDSQLPKDRFSAERLKGVDSTLKIQPAKLEDSAVYLCAGSLRRDRVSYEQYFGPGTRLTVT.

The CDR3, as DNA: TGCGCCAGCAGCTTGGAAAGCCCGAACACTGAAGCTTTCTTT. Translation: CASSLESPNTEAFF. The gene calls are TRBV5-1 and TRBJ1-1; D unclear. Trimming removed 0 bases from V and 1 base from J, with 7 bases in between. The CDR3 runs to 14 residues. Germline CDR1 and CDR2: SGHRS and YFSETQ.

This clonotype was seen a handful of times. The rearrangement joins TRBV6-2 or TRBV6-3 to TRBJ2-7, with 7 bases aligning to TRBD1. From germline, CDR1 is MNHEY and CDR2 SVGEGT. The CDR3 runs 13 residues. Unmatched junction bases numbered 6, after V lost 6 bases and J lost 4 bases. CDR3 in amino acids: CASRRGLPYEQYF. The CDR3 DNA reads TGTGCCAGCAGAAGGGGGCTCCCATACGAGCAGTACTTC.

As concerns this clonotype: A junction boundary mismatches the germline segment, possibly from a read error. The chain uses TRBV11-2 and TRBJ2-1, with 15 nucleotides matching TRBD2. CDR1 SGHAT and CDR2 FQNNGV come from the germline V gene. This CDR3 has 21 residues. The CDR3 reads CAGSVPTGTSGGTRSYNEQFF. In DNA, the CDR3 is TGTGCCGGCAGCGTACCTACCGGGACTAGCGGGGGGACACGCTCCTACAATGAGCAGTTCTTC.

V usage is TRBV5-1 and J usage is TRBJ2-5, with 11 nucleotides matching TRBD2. Trimming at V came to 0 bases and at J to 5 bases, leaving 6 bases not matched to a gene. The CDR3 sequence is 16 residues long. The V gene's germline CDR1 is SGHRS and CDR2 YFSETQ. The CDR3 nucleotides are TGCGCCAGCAGCTTGGGCGGTAGCGGGGGGGAGGAGACCCAGTACTTC. It translates to CASSLGGSGGEETQYF.

V and J are TRBV11-3 and TRBJ2-3, with a tentative D call TRBD2 (6 bases). The germline V gene encodes CDR1 SGHNT and CDR2 YENEEA. The CDR3 loop spans 16 amino acids. Trimming shortened V by 5 bases and J by 5 bases, and 20 bases separated the two germline ends. As DNA, the CDR3 is TGTGCCAGCAGCCTCGGCGGCTATGGGGGGATAGATACGCAGTATTTT. This translates into CASSLGGYGGIDTQYF.

This clonotype was recorded only once. The chain is built from TRBV28 and TRBJ2-7, with D perhaps being TRBD1 or TRBD2 (5 bases each). CDR1 and CDR2 from the germline V gene are MDHEN and SYDVKM. V was clipped by 8 bases and J by 5 bases, with 19 bases between them. The CDR3 consists of 14 residues. The CDR3 nucleotides read TGTGCCAGCTATGGCCGGGACCCTCCCCACGAGCAGTACTTC. The encoded protein is CASYGRDPPHEQYF.

The chain recombines TRBV12-3 or TRBV12-4 with TRBJ1-3, with 7 bases matching TRBD1. This CDR3 has 16 amino acids. With V trimmed by 8 bases and J by 3 bases, 13 bases remained unmatched. The CDR3 DNA reads TGTGCCAGCTCTATGGTACGGGACAGTTATGGAAACACCATATATTTT. Translation gives CASSMVRDSYGNTIYF.